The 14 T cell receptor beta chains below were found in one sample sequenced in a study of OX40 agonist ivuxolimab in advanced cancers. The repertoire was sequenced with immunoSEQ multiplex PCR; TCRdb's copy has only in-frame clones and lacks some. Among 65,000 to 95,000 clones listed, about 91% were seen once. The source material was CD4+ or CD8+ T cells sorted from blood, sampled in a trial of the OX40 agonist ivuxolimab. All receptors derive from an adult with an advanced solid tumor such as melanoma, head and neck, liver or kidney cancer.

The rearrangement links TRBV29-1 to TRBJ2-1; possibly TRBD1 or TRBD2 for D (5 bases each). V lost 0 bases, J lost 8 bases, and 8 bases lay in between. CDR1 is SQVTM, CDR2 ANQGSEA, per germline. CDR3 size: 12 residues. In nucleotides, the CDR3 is TGCAGCGTTGAAGATTTGGGGGATGAGCAGTTCTTC. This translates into CSVEDLGDEQFF.

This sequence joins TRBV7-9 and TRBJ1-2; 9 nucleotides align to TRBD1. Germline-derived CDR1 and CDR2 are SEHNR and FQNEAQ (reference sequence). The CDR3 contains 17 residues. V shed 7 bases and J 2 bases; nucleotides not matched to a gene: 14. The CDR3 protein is CASIRPGTGTKNYGYTF. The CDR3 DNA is TGTGCCAGCATCCGACCCGGGACAGGGACCAAAAACTATGGCTACACCTTC.

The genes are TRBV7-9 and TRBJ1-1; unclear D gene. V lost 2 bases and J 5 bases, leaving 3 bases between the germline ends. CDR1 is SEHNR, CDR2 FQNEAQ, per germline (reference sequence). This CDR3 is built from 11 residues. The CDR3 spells CASSLRTEAFF. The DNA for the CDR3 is TGTGCCAGCAGCTTAAGGACTGAAGCTTTCTTT.

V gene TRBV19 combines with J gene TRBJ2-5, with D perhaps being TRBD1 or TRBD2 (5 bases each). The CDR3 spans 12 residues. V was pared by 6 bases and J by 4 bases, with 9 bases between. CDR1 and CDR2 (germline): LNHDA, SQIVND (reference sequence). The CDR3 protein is CASSRGTETQYF. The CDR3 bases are TGTGCCAGTAGCCGGGGCACAGAGACCCAGTACTTC.

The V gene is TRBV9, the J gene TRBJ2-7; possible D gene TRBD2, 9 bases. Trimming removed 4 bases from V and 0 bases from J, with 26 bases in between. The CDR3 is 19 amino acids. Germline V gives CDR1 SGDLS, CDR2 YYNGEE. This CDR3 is CASSTRQGFSSGASYEQYF. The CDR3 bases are TGTGCCAGCAGCACGAGACAGGGGTTCTCTAGCGGGGCCTCCTACGAGCAGTACTTC.

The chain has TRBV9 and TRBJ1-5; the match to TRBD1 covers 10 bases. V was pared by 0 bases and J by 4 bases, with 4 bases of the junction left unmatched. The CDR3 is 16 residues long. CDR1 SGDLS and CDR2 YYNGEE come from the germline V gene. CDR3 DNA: TGTGCCAGCAGCGTAGGACAGGGGGCTAGAAATCAGCCCCAGCATTTT. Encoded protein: CASSVGQGARNQPQHF.

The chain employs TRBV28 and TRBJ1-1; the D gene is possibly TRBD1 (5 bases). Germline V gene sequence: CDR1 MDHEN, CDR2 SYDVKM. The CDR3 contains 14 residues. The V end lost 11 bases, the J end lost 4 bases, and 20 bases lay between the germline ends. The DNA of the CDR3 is TGTGCCGCTCAGGAAGCCCAGGGTGGCACTGAAGCTTTCTTT. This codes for CAAQEAQGGTEAFF. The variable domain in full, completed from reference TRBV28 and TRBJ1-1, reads DVKVTQSSRYLVKRTGEKVFLECVQDMDHENMFWYRQDPGLGLRLIYFSYDVKMKEKGDIPEGYSVSREKKERFSLILESASTNQTSMYLCAAQEAQGGTEAFFGQGTRLTVV.

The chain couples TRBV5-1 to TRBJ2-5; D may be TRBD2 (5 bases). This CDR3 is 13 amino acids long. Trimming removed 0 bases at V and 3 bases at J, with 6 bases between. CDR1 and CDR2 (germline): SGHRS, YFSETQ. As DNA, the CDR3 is TGCGCCAGCAGCTTGGAGAGGGAAGAGACCCAGTACTTC. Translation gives CASSLEREETQYF.

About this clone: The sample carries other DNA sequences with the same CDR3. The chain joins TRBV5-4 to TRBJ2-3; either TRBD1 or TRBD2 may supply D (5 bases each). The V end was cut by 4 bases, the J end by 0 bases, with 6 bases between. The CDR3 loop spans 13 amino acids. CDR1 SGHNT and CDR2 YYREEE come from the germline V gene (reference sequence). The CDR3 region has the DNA TGTGCCAGCAGCCGGGACAGCACAGATACGCAGTATTTT. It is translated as CASSRDSTDTQYF.

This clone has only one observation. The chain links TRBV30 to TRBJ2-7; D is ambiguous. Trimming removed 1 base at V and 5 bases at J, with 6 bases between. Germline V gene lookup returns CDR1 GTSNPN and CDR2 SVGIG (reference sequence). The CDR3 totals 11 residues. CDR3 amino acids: CAWSALHEQYF. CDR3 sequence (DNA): TGTGCCTGGAGTGCCCTCCACGAGCAGTACTTC.

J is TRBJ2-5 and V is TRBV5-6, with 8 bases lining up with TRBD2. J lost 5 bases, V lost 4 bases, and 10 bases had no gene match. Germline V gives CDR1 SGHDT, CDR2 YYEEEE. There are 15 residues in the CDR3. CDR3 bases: TGTGCCAGCAGCCTTAAAGCGGGGGCTGAGGAGACCCAGTACTTC. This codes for CASSLKAGAEETQYF. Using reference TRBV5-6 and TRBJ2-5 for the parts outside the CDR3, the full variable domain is DAGVTQSPTHLIKTRGQQVTLRCSPKSGHDTVSWYQQALGQGPQFIFQYYEEEERQRGNFPDRFSGHQFPNYSSELNVNALLLGDSALYLCASSLKAGAEETQYFGPGTRLLVL.

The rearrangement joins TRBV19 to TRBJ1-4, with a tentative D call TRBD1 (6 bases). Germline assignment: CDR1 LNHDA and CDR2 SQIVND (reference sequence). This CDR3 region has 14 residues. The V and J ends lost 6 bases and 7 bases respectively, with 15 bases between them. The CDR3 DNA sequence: TGTGCCAGTAGGCATACAGGGTTCGGTGAAAAACTGTTTTTT. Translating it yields CASRHTGFGEKLFF. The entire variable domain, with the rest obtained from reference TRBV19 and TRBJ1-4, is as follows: DGGITQSPKYLFRKEGQNVTLSCEQNLNHDAMYWYRQDPGQGLRLIYYSQIVNDFQKGDIAEGYSVSREKKESFPLTVTSAQKNPTAFYLCASRHTGFGEKLFFGSGTQLSVL.

CDR3: CASCRGLAGEETQYF. CDR3 in DNA: TGTGCCAGTTGCCGAGGGCTAGCGGGAGAAGAGACCCAGTACTTC. The J gene is TRBJ2-5, the V gene TRBV6-1, with 10 nucleotides matching TRBD2. Per the germline V gene, CDR1 is MNHNS and CDR2 is SASEGT. Germline trimming cut 9 bases from V and 3 bases from J; bases unmatched to any gene: 10. This CDR3 is 15 amino acids long.

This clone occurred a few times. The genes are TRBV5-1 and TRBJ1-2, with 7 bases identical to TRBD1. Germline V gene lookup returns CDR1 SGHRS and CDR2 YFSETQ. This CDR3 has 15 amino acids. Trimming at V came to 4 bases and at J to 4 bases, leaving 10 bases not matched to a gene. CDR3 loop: CASSQRTGVFYGYTF. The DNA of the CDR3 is TGCGCCAGCAGCCAACGGACAGGAGTATTCTATGGCTACACCTTC.